This entry concerns a single TCR beta chain. Its antigen is still unknown. This CDR3 spans 13 amino acids. Germline V gene sequence: CDR1 ENHRY, CDR2 SYGVKD. The V end lost 4 bases, the J end lost 1 base, and 7 bases lay between the germline ends. TCRdb's table, derived via immunoSEQ multiplex PCR, lists solely in-frame clones and lacks some. Here the sample spans under 200,000 clones, approximately 90% being singletons. These data originate in a study of T cell responses to AZD1222 COVID-19 vaccine. The study's findings and limits: Spike-specific TCR repertoires showed rising breadth and depth after two AZD1222 doses. The peak T cell response came first, and repertoires were sampled only after it.

This chain uses TRBV10-3 with TRBJ1-1; no clear D. This clonotype was obtained from an adult in good health. The sequencing used peripheral blood, collected on day 0 of AZD1222 vaccination. The CDR3 DNA reads TGTGCCATCAGTGGGATTGGGAACACTGAAGCTTTCTTT. Translation gives CAISGIGNTEAFF.